What follows are 19 T cell receptor beta chains derived from one specimen sequenced in a study of T cells in Graves' hyperthyroidism and ophthalmopathy. The source material, RNA transcripts, was used to amplify TCR beta CDR3 regions. A first-round RT-PCR of the TCR CDR3 used the HTBI primer set. MiXCR, applied by TCRdb to the multiplex PCR reads, yields one record per CDR3 protein. The sample lists a few hundred thousand distinct CDR3 sequences; 18% were seen once. Input material: blood. Receptors originate from a man between 18 and 35 years old with Graves' ophthalmopathy.

This clonotype showed up many times. The chain is built from TRBV4-1 and TRBJ1-2, with 9 bases lining up with TRBD1. J gave up 4 bases and V 0 bases, and 3 bases lay outside the gene matches. Germline lookup yields CDR1 MGHRA and CDR2 YSYEKL. The CDR3 runs 15 residues. The CDR3, as DNA: TGCGCCAGCAGCCAAGAAACAGGGGGCATCTATGGCTACACCTTC. Its translation: CASSQETGGIYGYTF.

This chain uses TRBV19 with TRBJ2-1; D may be TRBD1 (5 bases). This CDR3 is 17 amino acids long. The germline V gene encodes CDR1 LNHDA and CDR2 SQIVND (reference sequence). V was shortened by 2 bases and J by 1 base, with 15 bases between the two germline ends. The CDR3 spells CASSIRVVQASYNEQFF. The CDR3 DNA follows: TGTGCCAGTAGTATACGTGTGGTACAGGCTTCCTACAATGAGCAGTTCTTC.

This clonotype was recorded a few times. The CDR3 loop reads CASSRGLLETQYF. The CDR3 DNA is TGTGCCAGCAGTCGGGGGCTGTTAGAGACCCAGTACTTC. This chain links TRBV6-1 with TRBJ2-5; D assignment may be TRBD1 or TRBD2 (6 bases each). Germline-derived CDR1 and CDR2 are MNHNS and SASEGT. V was shortened by 5 bases and J by 4 bases, with 11 bases between the two germline ends. The CDR3 is 13 residues long.

The sample holds a few counts of this clonotype. This chain joins TRBV29-1 and TRBJ1-1; no clear D. This CDR3 has 13 residues. Trimming removed 6 bases from V and 2 bases from J, with 13 bases in between. Looked up from germline, CDR1 is SQVTM and CDR2 is ANQGSEA. CDR3 protein: CSVTLTSNTEAFF. CDR3 DNA: TGCAGCGTCACTTTAACAAGTAACACTGAAGCTTTCTTT.

This clonotype was seen repeatedly, ten times or more. The gene calls are TRBV3-1 and TRBJ2-2, with D hard to call. The CDR3 runs to 16 residues. Trimming removed 0 bases from V and 4 bases from J, with 12 bases in between. Germline CDR1 LGHDT, CDR2 YNNKEL (reference sequence). Here the CDR3 reads CASSQDPGPSTGELFF. The CDR3 DNA is TGTGCCAGCAGCCAAGATCCGGGCCCTTCCACCGGGGAGCTGTTTTTT.

The chain has TRBV12-3 or TRBV12-4 and TRBJ1-2, with 8 bases that match TRBD1. The CDR3 consists of 12 residues. The junction had 1 base not matched to a gene; V was cut back by 6 bases and J by 4 bases. The DNA of the CDR3 is TGTGCCAGCAGGGGACAGGCCTATGGCTACACCTTC. This sequence encodes CASRGQAYGYTF.

This clonotype was seen repeatedly, ten times or more. The chain combines TRBV28 with TRBJ1-1, with a weak D call TRBD1 (5 bases). CDR3 length equals 17 residues. Trimming removed 5 bases at V and 5 bases at J, with 24 bases between. Germline V CDR1 and CDR2: MDHEN, SYDVKM. The chain's CDR3 is CASSLSGGSAGRTEAFF. CDR3 nucleotide sequence: TGTGCCAGCAGTCTCAGCGGGGGTTCAGCAGGGAGGACTGAAGCTTTCTTT.

This chain joins TRBV28 and TRBJ2-3; 9 bases agree with TRBD2. Germline CDR1 and CDR2: MDHEN and SYDVKM. After removal of 2 bases from V and 4 bases from J, the junction contained 4 bases not matched to a gene. This CDR3 has 15 amino acids. In DNA, the CDR3 is TGTGCCAGCAGTTTAACTAGCGGGTTCGCAGATACGCAGTATTTT. It yields the protein CASSLTSGFADTQYF.

This clonotype was found a few times. This chain uses TRBV20-1 with TRBJ2-5; tentative D call: TRBD2 (7 bases). Germline loops: CDR1 DFQATT, CDR2 SNEGSKA (reference sequence). V gave up 1 base and J gave up 5 bases, with 14 bases separating them. The CDR3 is 14 amino acids. The CDR3, as DNA: TGCAGTGCTAGAGCCACGGGGGGCGCCGAGACCCAGTACTTC. This sequence encodes CSARATGGAETQYF.

Only a few counts were recorded for this clonotype. This rearrangement joins TRBV6-1 to TRBJ1-4, with 10 bases matching TRBD1. Unmatched junction bases numbered 3, after V lost 6 bases and J lost 8 bases. Germline assignment: CDR1 MNHNS and CDR2 SASEGT. The length of the CDR3 is 13 residues. The CDR3 bases are TGTGCCAGCAGCCCGGACAGGGGGGAAAAACTGTTTTTT. Translated, it gives CASSPDRGEKLFF.

This clonotype has just a few counts. The rearrangement joins TRBV4-1 to TRBJ2-1; 12 nucleotides align to TRBD2. CDR1 and CDR2 from the germline V gene are MGHRA and YSYEKL. Germline trimming cut 3 bases from V and 6 bases from J; bases unmatched to any gene: 12. The CDR3 has 18 amino acids. DNA of the CDR3: TGCGCCAGCAGCCACAGGGCCCTAGCGGGGGGGCCTAGCAATGAGCAGTTCTTC. This codes for CASSHRALAGGPSNEQFF.

This clonotype appeared many times. V usage is TRBV20-1 and J usage is TRBJ1-6; 9 nucleotides align to TRBD1. The V segment lost 6 bases and the J segment 11 bases; nucleotides outside the gene matches: 11. This CDR3 is 14 amino acids long. The germline V gene has CDR1 DFQATT and CDR2 SNEGSKA (reference sequence). The CDR3 DNA sequence: TGCAGTGCCATTGGCGGGACAGGGAGCACACCCCTCCACTTT. It specifies CSAIGGTGSTPLHF.

Many counts were recorded for this clonotype. The V gene is TRBV5-1, the J gene TRBJ2-2; D gene uncertain. The germline CDR1 and CDR2 sequences are SGHRS and YFSETQ. This CDR3 is built from 15 residues. With 2 bases removed from V and 6 bases from J, the gap between germline ends came to 14 bases. As DNA, the CDR3 is TGCGCCAGCAGCTTTTGGTTTCTCGAGTCCGGGGAGCTGTTTTTT. Translation gives CASSFWFLESGELFF.

This chain joins TRBV12-3 or TRBV12-4 and TRBJ2-1; a possible D gene is TRBD2 (5 bases). This CDR3 has 16 residues. Trimming removed 6 bases from V and 8 bases from J, with 23 bases in between. This CDR3 reads CASSQGGGSMTHEQFF. In DNA form, the CDR3 reads TGTGCCAGCAGCCAAGGAGGAGGTTCTATGACCCATGAGCAGTTCTTC.

The chain employs TRBV19 and TRBJ1-4; a possible D gene is TRBD1 (6 bases). V lost 8 bases to trimming and J lost 7 bases, with 14 bases between them. Per the germline V gene, CDR1 is LNHDA and CDR2 is SQIVND (reference sequence). This CDR3 has 13 residues. As DNA, the CDR3 is TGTGCCAGTGGCCAGGGGTGGCTTGAAAAACTGTTTTTT. Its translation is CASGQGWLEKLFF. Together with reference TRBV19 and TRBJ1-4, the CDR3 gives the full variable domain: DGGITQSPKYLFRKEGQNVTLSCEQNLNHDAMYWYRQDPGQGLRLIYYSQIVNDFQKGDIAEGYSVSREKKESFPLTVTSAQKNPTAFYLCASGQGWLEKLFFGSGTQLSVL.

This clonotype turned up a few times. The chain recombines TRBV9 with TRBJ2-7, with TRBD2 identical over 10 bases. Trimming cost V 0 bases and J 7 bases; bases outside gene matches: 7. This CDR3 has 15 amino acids. Germline V lookup: CDR1 SGDLS, CDR2 YYNGEE. CDR3 residues: CASSVEAGGPREQYF. The CDR3 nucleotides are TGTGCCAGCAGCGTAGAAGCGGGGGGGCCGAGGGAGCAGTACTTC.

The sample holds a few counts of this clonotype. The rearrangement uses TRBV10-3 and TRBJ1-1, with D perhaps matching TRBD1 (5 bases). Germline V gene lookup returns CDR1 ENHRY and CDR2 SYGVKD. The CDR3 consists of 16 residues. Trimming stripped 0 bases from V and 0 bases from J, with 11 bases between. CDR3 DNA: TGTGCCATCAGTGAGTCTAGGGGCAGGGTGAACACTGAAGCTTTCTTT. Amino acid sequence: CAISESRGRVNTEAFF.

The V call is TRBV3-1, the J call TRBJ1-1; D remains ambiguous. The CDR3 loop spans 16 amino acids. Trimming removed 10 bases at V and 4 bases at J, with 25 bases between. Germline V gives CDR1 LGHDT, CDR2 YNNKEL (reference sequence). CDR3 nucleotide sequence: TGTGCCATCATCCCCCAGCGGGCAGCTCGGCCCACTGAAGCTTTCTTT. This sequence encodes CAIIPQRAARPTEAFF. Supplemented by reference TRBV3-1 and TRBJ1-1, the full variable domain reads DTAVSQTPKYLVTQMGNDKSIKCEQNLGHDTMYWYKQDSKKFLKIMFSYNNKELIINETVPNRFSPKSPDKAHLNLHINSLELGDSAVYFCAIIPQRAARPTEAFFGQGTRLTVV.

This sequence joins TRBV24-1 and TRBJ1-5, with 7 positions matching TRBD1. CDR1 and CDR2 from the germline V gene are KGHDR and SFDVKD. After removal of 4 bases from V and 0 bases from J, the junction contained 8 bases not matched to a gene. The CDR3 is made up of 17 amino acids. DNA of the CDR3: TGTGCCACCAGTGACCCCCGCAGGGGGTTTAGCAATCAGCCCCAGCATTTT. This codes for CATSDPRRGFSNQPQHF.